What follows are 2 T cell receptor beta chains derived from one specimen sequenced in a study of cytomegalovirus exposure and HLA in healthy donors. The PCR used 60 Vbeta and 13 Jbeta primers. Only in-frame clones appear in the TCRdb table, and some are missing; sequencing was by immunoSEQ multiplex PCR. The data contain under 110,000 clones, more than 80% of them singletons. The sample was PBMCs. The receptor source for this set is a man aged 25-45 years in good health and CMV-seronegative.

The CDR3 loop reads CASSLIEYEQYF. The CDR3, as DNA: TGTGCCAGCAGCTTAATAGAATACGAGCAGTACTTC. This sequence joins TRBV7-9 and TRBJ2-7; no clear D gene. V dropped 2 bases and J dropped 4 bases, with 6 bases sitting between them. The germline gives CDR1 SEHNR, CDR2 FQNEAQ (reference sequence). The CDR3 is 12 amino acids.

The chain has TRBV18 and TRBJ2-7; 7 bases are shared with TRBD1. The CDR3 covers 15 residues. Germline V gene lookup returns CDR1 KGHSH and CDR2 LQKENI. V was clipped by 5 bases and J by 0 bases; unmatched bases: 7. DNA of the CDR3: TGTGCCAGCTCAGGCGGACAGGCGAGCTCCTACGAGCAGTACTTC. Its translation is CASSGGQASSYEQYF.